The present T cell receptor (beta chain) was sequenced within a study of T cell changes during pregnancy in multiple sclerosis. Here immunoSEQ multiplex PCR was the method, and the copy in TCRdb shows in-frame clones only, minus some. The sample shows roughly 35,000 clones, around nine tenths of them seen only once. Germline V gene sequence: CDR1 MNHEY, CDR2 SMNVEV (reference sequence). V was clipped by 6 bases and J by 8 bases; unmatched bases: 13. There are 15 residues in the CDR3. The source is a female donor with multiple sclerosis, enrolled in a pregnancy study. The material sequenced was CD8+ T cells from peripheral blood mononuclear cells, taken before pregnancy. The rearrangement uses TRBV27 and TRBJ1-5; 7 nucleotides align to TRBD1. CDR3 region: CASSSTPNRGEPQHF. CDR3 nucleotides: TGTGCCAGCAGCTCCACTCCTAACAGGGGAGAGCCCCAGCATTTT.